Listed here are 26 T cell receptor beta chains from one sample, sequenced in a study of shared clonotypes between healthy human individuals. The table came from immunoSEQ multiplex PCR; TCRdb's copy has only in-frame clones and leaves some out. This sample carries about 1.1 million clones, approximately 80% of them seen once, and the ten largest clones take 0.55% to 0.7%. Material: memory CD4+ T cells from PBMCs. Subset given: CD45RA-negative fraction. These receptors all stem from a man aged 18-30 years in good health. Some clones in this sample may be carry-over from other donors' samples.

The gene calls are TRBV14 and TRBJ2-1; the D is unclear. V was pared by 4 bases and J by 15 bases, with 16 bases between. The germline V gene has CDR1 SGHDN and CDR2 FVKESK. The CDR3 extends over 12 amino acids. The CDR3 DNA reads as TGTGCCAGCAGCCGGCCGGGCGGAGTGTCGTTCTTC. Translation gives CASSRPGGVSFF.

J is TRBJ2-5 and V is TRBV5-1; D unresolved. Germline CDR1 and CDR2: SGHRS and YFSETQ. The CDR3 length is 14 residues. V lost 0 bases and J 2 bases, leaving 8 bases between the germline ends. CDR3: CASSLAPSQETQYF. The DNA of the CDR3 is TGCGCCAGCAGCTTGGCTCCGTCACAAGAGACCCAGTACTTC.

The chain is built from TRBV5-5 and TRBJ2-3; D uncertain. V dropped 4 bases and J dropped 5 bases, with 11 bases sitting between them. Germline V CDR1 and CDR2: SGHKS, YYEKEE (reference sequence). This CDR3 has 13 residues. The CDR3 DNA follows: TGTGCCAGCAGCACGGGCGCCGGAGATACGCAGTATTTT. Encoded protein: CASSTGAGDTQYF.

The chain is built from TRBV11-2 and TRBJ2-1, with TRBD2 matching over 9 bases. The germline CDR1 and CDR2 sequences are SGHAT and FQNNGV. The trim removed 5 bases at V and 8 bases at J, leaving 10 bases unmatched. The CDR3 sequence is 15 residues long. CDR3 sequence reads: CASSPLAGEGYEQFF. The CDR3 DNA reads TGTGCCAGCAGCCCATTAGCGGGAGAAGGCTATGAGCAGTTCTTC.

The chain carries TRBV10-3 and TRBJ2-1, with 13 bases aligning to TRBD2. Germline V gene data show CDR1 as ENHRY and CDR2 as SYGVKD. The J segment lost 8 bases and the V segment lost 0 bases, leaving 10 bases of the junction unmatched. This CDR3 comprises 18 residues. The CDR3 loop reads CAISESTQGLAGSDEQFF. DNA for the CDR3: TGTGCCATCAGTGAGTCGACTCAGGGACTAGCGGGAAGCGATGAGCAGTTCTTC.

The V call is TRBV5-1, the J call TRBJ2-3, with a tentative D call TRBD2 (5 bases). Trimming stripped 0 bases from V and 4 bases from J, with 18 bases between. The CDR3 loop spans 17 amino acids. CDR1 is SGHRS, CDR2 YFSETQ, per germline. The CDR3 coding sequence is TGCGCCAGCAGCTTGGTCTCGGCGGGCTCTGGGGCAGATACGCAGTATTTT. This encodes CASSLVSAGSGADTQYF.

CDR3: CASSPGGHEQFF. CDR3 bases: TGTGCCAGCTCACCGGGGGGGCATGAGCAGTTCTTC. The rearrangement links TRBV18 to TRBJ2-1; a weak D match, TRBD2 (7 bases). The ends were cut back, 3 bases at V and 8 bases at J, with 8 bases in the middle. There are 12 residues in the CDR3. CDR1 is KGHSH and CDR2 is LQKENI in the germline V gene.

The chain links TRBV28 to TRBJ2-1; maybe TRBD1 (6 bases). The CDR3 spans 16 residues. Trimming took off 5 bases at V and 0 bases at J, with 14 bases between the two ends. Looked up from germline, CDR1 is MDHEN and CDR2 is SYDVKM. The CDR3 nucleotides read TGTGCCAGCAGTGGCTACAGGGCCAGCTCCTACAATGAGCAGTTCTTC. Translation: CASSGYRASSYNEQFF. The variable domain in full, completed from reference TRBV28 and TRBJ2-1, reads DVKVTQSSRYLVKRTGEKVFLECVQDMDHENMFWYRQDPGLGLRLIYFSYDVKMKEKGDIPEGYSVSREKKERFSLILESASTNQTSMYLCASSGYRASSYNEQFFGPGTRLTVL.

The CDR3 DNA follows: TGTGCCAGCAGTTACTCCGGGGAAAACTACGAGCAGTACTTC. Translated: CASSYSGENYEQYF. The chain has TRBV6-5 and TRBJ2-7, with D perhaps TRBD2 (5 bases). The germline V gene encodes CDR1 MNHEY and CDR2 SVGAGI. The V end lost 0 bases, the J end lost 3 bases, and 9 bases lay between the germline ends. The CDR3 totals 14 residues.

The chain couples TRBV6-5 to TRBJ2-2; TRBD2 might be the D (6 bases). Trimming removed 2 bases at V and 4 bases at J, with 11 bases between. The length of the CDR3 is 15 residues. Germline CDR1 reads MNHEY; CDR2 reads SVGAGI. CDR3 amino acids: CASSYVRSGTGELFF. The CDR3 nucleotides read TGTGCCAGCAGTTACGTTCGTAGCGGCACCGGGGAGCTGTTTTTT.

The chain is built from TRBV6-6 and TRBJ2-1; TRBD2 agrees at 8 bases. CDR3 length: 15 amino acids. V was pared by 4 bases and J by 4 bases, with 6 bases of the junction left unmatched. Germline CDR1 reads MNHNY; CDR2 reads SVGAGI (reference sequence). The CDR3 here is CASSFERGTYNEQFF. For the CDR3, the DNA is TGTGCCAGCAGTTTCGAGCGGGGGACTTACAATGAGCAGTTCTTC.

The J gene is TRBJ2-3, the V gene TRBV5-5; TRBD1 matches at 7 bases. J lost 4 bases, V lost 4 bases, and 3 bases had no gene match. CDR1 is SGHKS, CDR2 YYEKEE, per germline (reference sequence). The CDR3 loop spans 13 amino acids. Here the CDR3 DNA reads TGTGCCAGCAGCCACAGGGGCGCAGATACGCAGTATTTT. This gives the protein CASSHRGADTQYF. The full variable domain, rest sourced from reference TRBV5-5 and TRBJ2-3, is DAGVTQSPTHLIKTRGQQVTLRCSPISGHKSVSWYQQVLGQGPQFIFQYYEKEERGRGNFPDRFSARQFPNYSSELNVNALLLGDSALYLCASSHRGADTQYFGPGTRLTVL.

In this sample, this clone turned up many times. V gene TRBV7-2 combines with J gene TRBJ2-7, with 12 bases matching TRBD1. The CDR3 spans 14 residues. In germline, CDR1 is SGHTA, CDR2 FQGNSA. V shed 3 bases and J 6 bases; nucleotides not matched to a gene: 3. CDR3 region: CASSFRDRGREQYF. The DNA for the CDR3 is TGTGCCAGCAGCTTCCGGGACAGGGGGCGCGAGCAGTACTTC.

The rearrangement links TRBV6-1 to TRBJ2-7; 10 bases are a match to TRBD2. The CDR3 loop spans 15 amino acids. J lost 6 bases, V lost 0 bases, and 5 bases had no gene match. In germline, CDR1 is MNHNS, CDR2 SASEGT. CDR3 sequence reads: CASSEALSGRAEQYF. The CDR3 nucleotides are TGTGCCAGCAGTGAAGCCCTCAGCGGGAGGGCCGAGCAGTACTTC.

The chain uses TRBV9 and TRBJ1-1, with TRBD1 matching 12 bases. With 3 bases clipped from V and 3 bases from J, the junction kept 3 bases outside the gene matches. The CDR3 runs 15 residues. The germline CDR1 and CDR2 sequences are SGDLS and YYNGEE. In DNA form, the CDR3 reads TGTGCCAGCAGCGGGGGACAGGGGGCTTACACTGAAGCTTTCTTT. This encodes CASSGGQGAYTEAFF.

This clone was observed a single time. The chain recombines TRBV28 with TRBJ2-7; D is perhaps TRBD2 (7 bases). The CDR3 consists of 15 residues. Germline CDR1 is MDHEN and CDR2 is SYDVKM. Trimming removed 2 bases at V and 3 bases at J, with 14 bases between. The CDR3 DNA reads TGTGCCAGCAGTTTAGGGGGGGCCCCTCTCTACGAGCAGTACTTC. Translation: CASSLGGAPLYEQYF. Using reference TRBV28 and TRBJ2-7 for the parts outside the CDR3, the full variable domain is DVKVTQSSRYLVKRTGEKVFLECVQDMDHENMFWYRQDPGLGLRLIYFSYDVKMKEKGDIPEGYSVSREKKERFSLILESASTNQTSMYLCASSLGGAPLYEQYFGPGTRLTVT.

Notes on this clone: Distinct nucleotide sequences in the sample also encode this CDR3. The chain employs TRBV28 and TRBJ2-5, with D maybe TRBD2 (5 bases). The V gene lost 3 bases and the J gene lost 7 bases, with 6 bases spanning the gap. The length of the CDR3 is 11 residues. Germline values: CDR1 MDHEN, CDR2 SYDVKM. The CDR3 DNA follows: TGTGCCAGCAGTTTGGAGGCGACCCAGTACTTC. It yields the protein CASSLEATQYF.

CDR3 sequence reads: CASRNRQSRTDTQYF. Written as DNA, the CDR3 is TGTGCCAGCAGAAATAGACAGTCTCGCACAGATACGCAGTATTTT. The chain is built from TRBV7-2 and TRBJ2-3; tentatively, D is TRBD1 (5 bases). Trimming took 6 bases from V and 1 from J, leaving 14 bases between them. The CDR3 is 15 amino acids. The germline CDR1 and CDR2 sequences are SGHTA and FQGNSA.

The CDR3 reads CASSRGLAGASYEQYF. The CDR3 region has the DNA TGTGCCAGCAGCCGAGGACTAGCGGGCGCTTCCTACGAGCAGTACTTC. The V call is TRBV5-4, the J call TRBJ2-7; TRBD2 aligns across 11 bases. In germline, CDR1 is SGHNT, CDR2 YYREEE (reference sequence). The CDR3 sequence is 16 residues long. J lost 1 base, V lost 4 bases, and 7 bases had no gene match.

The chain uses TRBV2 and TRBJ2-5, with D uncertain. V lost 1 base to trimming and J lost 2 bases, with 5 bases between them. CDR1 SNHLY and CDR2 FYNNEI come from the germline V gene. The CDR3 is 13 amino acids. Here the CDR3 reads CASSEEQQETQYF. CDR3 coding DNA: TGTGCCAGCAGTGAAGAACAGCAAGAGACCCAGTACTTC. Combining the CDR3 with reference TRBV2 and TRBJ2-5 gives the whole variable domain EPEVTQTPSHQVTQMGQEVILRCVPISNHLYFYWYRQILGQKVEFLVSFYNNEISEKSEIFDDQFSVERPDGSNFTLKIRSTKLEDSAMYFCASSEEQQETQYFGPGTRLLVL.

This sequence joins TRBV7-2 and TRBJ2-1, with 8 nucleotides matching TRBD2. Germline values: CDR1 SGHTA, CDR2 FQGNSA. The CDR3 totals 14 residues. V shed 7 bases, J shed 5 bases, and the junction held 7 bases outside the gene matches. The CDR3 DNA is TGTGCCAGCACCAAGATACTAGCGGACAATGAGCAGTTCTTC. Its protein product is CASTKILADNEQFF.

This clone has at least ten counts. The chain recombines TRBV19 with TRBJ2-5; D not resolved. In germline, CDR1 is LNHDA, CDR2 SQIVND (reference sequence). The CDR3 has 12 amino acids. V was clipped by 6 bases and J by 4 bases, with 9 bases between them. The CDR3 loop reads CASSYHGETQYF. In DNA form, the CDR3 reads TGTGCCAGTAGCTATCATGGAGAGACCCAGTACTTC.

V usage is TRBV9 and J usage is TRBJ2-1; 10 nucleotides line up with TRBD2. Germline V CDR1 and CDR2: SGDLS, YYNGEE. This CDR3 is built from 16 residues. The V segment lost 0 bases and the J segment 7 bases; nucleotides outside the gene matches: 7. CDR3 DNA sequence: TGTGCCAGCAGCGTAGCCAGCGGGAGGGTGACGAATGAGCAGTTCTTC. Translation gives CASSVASGRVTNEQFF.

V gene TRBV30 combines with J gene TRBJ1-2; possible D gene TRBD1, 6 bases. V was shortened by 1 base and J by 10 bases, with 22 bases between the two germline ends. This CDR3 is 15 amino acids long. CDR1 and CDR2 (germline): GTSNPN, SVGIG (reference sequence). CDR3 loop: CAWSGGRNLTNNYTF. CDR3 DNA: TGTGCCTGGAGTGGGGGGCGGAACCTTACTAATAACTACACCTTC.

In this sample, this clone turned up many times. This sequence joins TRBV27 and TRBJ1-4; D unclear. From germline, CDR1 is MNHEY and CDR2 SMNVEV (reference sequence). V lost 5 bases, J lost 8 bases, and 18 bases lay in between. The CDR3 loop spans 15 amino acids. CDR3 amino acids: CASSPFGPGREKLFF. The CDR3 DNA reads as TGTGCCAGCAGTCCGTTCGGCCCAGGAAGGGAAAAACTGTTTTTT.

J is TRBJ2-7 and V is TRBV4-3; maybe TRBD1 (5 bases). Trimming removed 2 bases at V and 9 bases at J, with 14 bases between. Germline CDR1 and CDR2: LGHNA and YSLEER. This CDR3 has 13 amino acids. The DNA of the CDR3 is TGCGCCAGCAGCCAAAATAGGGGCACCGGGCAGTACTTC. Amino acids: CASSQNRGTGQYF.